This T cell receptor (beta chain) was recovered during a study of read filtering for tumor transcriptome and immune sequencing. The library was built from around 380 ng RNA with molecular barcoded adaptors for alpha/delta and beta/gamma chains. Via MiXCR, TCRdb re-called the reads, giving one row per CDR3 protein. Of roughly 38,000 distinct CDR3 sequences listed, 13% are singletons. There are 14 residues in the CDR3. Trimming pared 1 base from V and 7 bases from J, leaving 12 bases between. The receptor was derived from a donor aged 40 or over with multiple myeloma. The chain recombines TRBV12-3 or TRBV12-4 with TRBJ2-3; possible D gene TRBD2, 6 bases. Sequenced material: a population of CD138-negative cells sorted from bone marrow. The CDR3 coding sequence is TGTGCCAGCAGTTTAGGGGACTGGGAAAATACGCAGTATTTT. This codes for CASSLGDWENTQYF.